This record looks at one T cell receptor (beta chain) sequence and its context. What it recognizes is unknown. Trimming left V 3 bases short and J 3 bases short, with 18 bases between. The germline CDR1 and CDR2 sequences are DFQATT and SNEGSKA (reference sequence). This CDR3 region has 15 residues. The data belong to a study of CD8 T cells in Susac syndrome. Study-wide background: Patients with Susac syndrome were therapy-naive, on corticosteroids, or on intravenous immunoglobulin alone at the time that blood was drawn. Study-level points and caveats: In total CD8+ repertoires, sixteen Susac-specific public clones were found, and in CD8+ TEMRA repertoires, five were found.

With random hexamers, reverse transcription was performed on 0.5 to 1 ug of RNA. TCRdb analysed the immunoSEQ multiplex PCR reads with MiXCR anew, one entry per CDR3 protein. This table holds approximately 190,000 distinct CDR3 sequences, approximately 95% found once. This rearrangement joins TRBV20-1 to TRBJ2-7; D might be TRBD1 (6 bases). Sample: CD8+ T cells from PBMCs. The receptor comes from a human donor with Susac syndrome. CDR3 protein: CSASPTGQPNYEQYF. The CDR3 DNA is TGCAGTGCTAGCCCTACAGGGCAACCCAACTACGAGCAGTACTTC.